Below, 20 T cell receptor beta chains from the same sample are listed, as sequenced in a study of cytomegalovirus exposure and HLA in healthy donors. Data came from immunoSEQ multiplex PCR; TCRdb stores just in-frame clones and leaves some out. The data show about 73,000 clones, about 95% seen once. The source material was PBMCs. All receptors derive from a young man in good health and CMV-seronegative.

The chain couples TRBV27 to TRBJ2-7; possible D gene TRBD2, 6 bases. The CDR3 extends over 15 amino acids. Trimming stripped 3 bases from V and 2 bases from J, with 14 bases between. Germline CDR1 MNHEY, CDR2 SMNVEV (reference sequence). The CDR3 nucleotides read TGTGCCAGCAGTTTTAACCCGGGGGTGGCCTACGAGCAGTACTTC. Protein: CASSFNPGVAYEQYF.

The chain is built from TRBV5-1 and TRBJ1-1; D possibly corresponds to TRBD1 (5 bases). The CDR3 covers 14 residues. V shed 4 bases and J shed 1 base, with 11 bases lying between them. The germline V gene encodes CDR1 SGHRS and CDR2 YFSETQ. This CDR3 is CASSIGHPNTEAFF. The CDR3 region has the DNA TGCGCCAGCAGCATTGGACACCCGAACACTGAAGCTTTCTTT.

The chain has TRBV19 and TRBJ1-5; 10 bases align to TRBD1. The length of the CDR3 is 15 residues. The germline gives CDR1 LNHDA, CDR2 SQIVND (reference sequence). V gave up 6 bases and J gave up 2 bases; unmatched junction bases: 4. In nucleotides, the CDR3 is TGTGCCAGTAGACTCGGGACAGGGGGCAATCAGCCCCAGCATTTT. It translates to CASRLGTGGNQPQHF.

This clone was seen a single time. This chain joins TRBV7-2 and TRBJ1-5; 8 bases are a match to TRBD1. J was trimmed by 1 base and V by 1 base; bases with no gene match: 0. In germline, CDR1 is SGHTA, CDR2 FQGNSA. The CDR3 has 15 amino acids. This chain's CDR3 is CASSLDRGSNQPQHF. CDR3 in DNA: TGTGCCAGCAGCTTAGACAGGGGGAGCAATCAGCCCCAGCATTTT.

This sequence joins TRBV18 and TRBJ2-1; D is uncertain. The CDR3 is made up of 15 amino acids. Germline values: CDR1 KGHSH, CDR2 LQKENI. V was trimmed by 0 bases and J by 4 bases, leaving 10 bases between them. The CDR3 DNA reads TGTGCCAGCTCACCACCGGTAGCTAAATACAATGAGCAGTTCTTC. Protein: CASSPPVAKYNEQFF.

The chain joins TRBV5-1 to TRBJ2-2; 7 nucleotides align to TRBD1. Germline CDR1 and CDR2: SGHRS and YFSETQ. The V and J ends lost 2 bases and 4 bases, in that order; junction bases with no gene match: 5. This CDR3 comprises 15 residues. The CDR3 loop reads CASSFEGAGTGELFF. The CDR3 nucleotides read TGCGCCAGCAGCTTTGAGGGGGCAGGCACCGGGGAGCTGTTTTTT.

Comment on this clone: One end of the junction is discordant with germline, which a read error may explain. The V call is TRBV28, the J call TRBJ2-7; 9 bases are a match to TRBD1. This CDR3 contains 16 residues. Germline V gene sequence: CDR1 MDHEN, CDR2 SYDVKM. Here the CDR3 reads CASSPPPGQGSYEQCF. In DNA form, the CDR3 reads TGTGCCAGCAGTCCACCTCCGGGACAGGGAAGTTACGAGCAGTGCTTC.

A word on this clone: One junction end disagrees with the germline gene, perhaps due to a read error. V is TRBV7-7 and J is TRBJ2-3, with 10 bases that match TRBD2. The CDR3 has 17 amino acids. Germline V gives CDR1 SSHAT, CDR2 FNYEAQ (reference sequence). CDR3 coding DNA: TGTGCTAGCAGCTTAGCGGGGGGAAGGAACCAGGCAGATACGCAGTATTTT. This sequence encodes CASSLAGGRNQADTQYF.

This chain links TRBV13 with TRBJ2-7, with 11 bases fitting TRBD2. V lost 6 bases to trimming and J lost 7 bases; unmatched junction nucleotides: 8. The CDR3 has 14 amino acids. The germline gives CDR1 PRHDT, CDR2 FYEKMQ (reference sequence). CDR3 bases: TGTGCCAGCAGTTTTACTAGCGGGGGAAGGGAGCAGTACTTC. It translates to CASSFTSGGREQYF.

V and J are TRBV5-4 and TRBJ2-7; the match to TRBD2 covers 7 bases. The CDR3 is 14 residues long. The trim removed 0 bases at V and 2 bases at J, leaving 2 bases unmatched. Germline values: CDR1 SGHNT, CDR2 YYREEE (reference sequence). CDR3 region: CASSLAAGAYEQYF. CDR3 DNA sequence: TGTGCCAGCAGCTTGGCGGCGGGGGCCTACGAGCAGTACTTC.

V is TRBV5-6 and J is TRBJ2-7, with 7 nucleotides matching TRBD1. The CDR3 is 15 residues long. V trimming: 4 bases; J trimming: 3 bases; junction bases outside the gene matches: 10. Germline CDR1 reads SGHDT; CDR2 reads YYEEEE. DNA for the CDR3: TGTGCCAGCAGCACGACGACCGGGACAGACTACGAGCAGTACTTC. Protein sequence: CASSTTTGTDYEQYF.

The V gene is TRBV11-2, the J gene TRBJ2-1; 10 bases are a match to TRBD2. With 5 bases clipped from V and 12 bases from J, the junction kept 7 bases outside the gene matches. This CDR3 contains 13 residues. The germline V gene encodes CDR1 SGHAT and CDR2 FQNNGV. CDR3 residues: CASSGQRGGMQFF. The CDR3 coding sequence is TGTGCCAGCAGCGGACAGCGGGGGGGAATGCAGTTCTTC. The entire variable domain, with the rest obtained from reference TRBV11-2 and TRBJ2-1, is as follows: EAGVAQSPRYKIIEKRQSVAFWCNPISGHATLYWYQQILGQGPKLLIQFQNNGVVDDSQLPKDRFSAERLKGVDSTLKIQPAKLEDSAVYLCASSGQRGGMQFFGPGTRLTVL.

The DNA of the CDR3 is TGTGCCAGCAGCTTTACACAGGGGAGTACCGGGGAGCTGTTTTTT. Its translation is CASSFTQGSTGELFF. V gene TRBV5-8 combines with J gene TRBJ2-2; 7 nucleotides match TRBD1. CDR3 length equals 15 residues. Germline values: CDR1 SGHTS, CDR2 YDEGEE. V dropped 2 bases and J dropped 5; count of bases not matched to a gene: 6.

V is TRBV11-2 and J is TRBJ2-3; D might be TRBD1 (6 bases). The V gene's germline CDR1 is SGHAT and CDR2 FQNNGV. V shed 1 base and J shed 1 base, with 6 bases lying between them. The CDR3 is made up of 14 amino acids. This CDR3 is CASSLGGRTDTQYF. The CDR3 DNA reads TGTGCCAGCAGCTTAGGGGGGCGCACAGATACGCAGTATTTT.

The rearrangement joins TRBV11-3 to TRBJ2-3; 11 bases are shared with TRBD2. Germline trimming cut 5 bases from V and 1 base from J; bases unmatched to any gene: 2. The CDR3 spans 15 residues. In germline, CDR1 is SGHNT, CDR2 YENEEA. The CDR3 bases are TGTGCCAGCAGCGGACTAGCGGGCGGCACAGATACGCAGTATTTT. Amino acid sequence: CASSGLAGGTDTQYF.

This clone came up once. The chain uses TRBV10-3 and TRBJ2-1; tentatively, D is TRBD1 (5 bases). Germline V gene sequence: CDR1 ENHRY, CDR2 SYGVKD. Between the trimmed V and J ends, which lost 9 bases and 5 bases, there was a span of 11 bases. The CDR3 has 12 residues. CDR3 amino acids: CAMGGADNEQFF. CDR3 DNA: TGTGCCATGGGTGGGGCGGACAATGAGCAGTTCTTC.

The J gene is TRBJ1-1, the V gene TRBV30; D uncertain. Germline-derived CDR1 and CDR2 are GTSNPN and SVGIG (reference sequence). The CDR3 is 15 residues long. The V gene lost 4 bases and the J gene lost 4 bases, with 19 bases spanning the gap. CDR3 residues: CAWTVGPGGSTEAFF. CDR3 nucleotide sequence: TGTGCCTGGACTGTAGGACCTGGAGGTAGCACTGAAGCTTTCTTT. Supplemented by reference TRBV30 and TRBJ1-1, the full variable domain reads SQTIHQWPATLVQPVGSPLSLECTVEGTSNPNLYWYRQAAGRGLQLLFYSVGIGQISSEVPQNLSASRPQDRQFILSSKKLLLSDSGFYLCAWTVGPGGSTEAFFGQGTRLTVV.

This chain joins TRBV9 and TRBJ2-1; 11 bases are shared with TRBD2. The V gene's germline CDR1 is SGDLS and CDR2 YYNGEE. V lost 0 bases to trimming and J lost 8 bases; unmatched junction nucleotides: 1. The CDR3 loop spans 14 amino acids. CDR3 nucleotides: TGTGCCAGCAGCGTAGGGACTAGCGGGTATGAGCAGTTCTTC. Translating gives CASSVGTSGYEQFF.

The V call is TRBV6-1, the J call TRBJ2-7; 7 nucleotides match TRBD1. The germline V gene encodes CDR1 MNHNS and CDR2 SASEGT. The junction had 5 bases not matched to a gene; V was cut back by 6 bases and J by 6 bases. The CDR3 runs to 12 residues. The CDR3 nucleotides are TGTGCCAGCAGGACGGGACAGCTCGAGCAGTACTTC. Protein: CASRTGQLEQYF.

V is TRBV10-3 and J is TRBJ2-3; 7 bases match TRBD2. Per the germline V gene, CDR1 is ENHRY and CDR2 is SYGVKD. V was clipped by 4 bases and J by 4 bases; unmatched bases: 2. The CDR3 has 13 residues. The CDR3 coding sequence is TGTGCCATCAGTGGCGGGGGTGCAGATACGCAGTATTTT. Amino acid sequence: CAISGGGADTQYF.